This entry concerns a single TCR beta chain. This clone was found a few times. Its target antigen remains unknown. No qualities accompany the bases; no much larger clone lies one base away. In this study, focal radiation therapy paired with CTLA-4 blockade (ipilimumab) was tested in patients who had chemo-refractory metastatic non-small-cell lung cancer. The CDR3 has 14 amino acids, counting the end cysteine and phenylalanine. Only CDR3 DNA is held: 42 bases, read in frame from base 1. CDR1 SGHRS and CDR2 YFSETQ were looked up in the germline V gene. Relative to germline, V is missing 5 bases and J is missing 5 bases, with 5 bases of the junction outside any gene match. The sample comes from a study of radiotherapy plus CTLA-4 blockade in lung cancer (dated by TCRdb to the late 2010s). Looking at the study overall: Among the enrolled patients, about 20% had an objective response, and 31% reached disease control.

Library prep was done by the immunoSEQ multiplex PCR assay. The immuneACCESS repertoire file appears here via TCRdb, limited to in-frame rearrangements. These files lack a portion of the clones; in checked studies, under half of the deficit traces to unresolved V genes, and the cause of the others is not known. The sample profile shows some 41,000 clones; roughly 64% of them were found once. 20% to 25% of the sample is held by the ten biggest clonotypes. Study-wide conclusions, independent of this receptor: Early dynamic changes in blood T cell clones, together with increased serum interferon-beta after radiation, were reported as the strongest predictors of response. After treatment with radiotherapy and ipilimumab, TCR clones that originated in tumors expanded in peripheral blood.

This material consisted of peripheral blood, taken from a patient treated with radiotherapy plus ipilimumab. The rearranged chain carries TRBV5-1 and TRBJ2-7; 12 middle bases align to TRBD2. This TCR came from a human donor with non-small cell lung cancer who had a partial response to radiotherapy plus ipilimumab. CDR3 protein: CASRSTSGRNEQYF. The DNA sequence follows: TGCGCCAGCAGATCGACTAGCGGGAGAAACGAGCAGTACTTC. The variable domain in full, with residues beyond the CDR3 obtained from the reference TRBV5-1 and TRBJ2-7 genes, is KAGVTQTPRYLIKTRGQQVTLSCSPISGHRSVSWYQQTPGQGLQFLFEYFSETQRNKGNFPGRFSGRQFSNSRSEMNVSTLELGDSALYLCASRSTSGRNEQYFGPGTRLTVT.